Listed below are T cell receptor beta chains from one sample, sequenced in a study of CXCR3-negative and CXCR3-positive naive CD8 T cells. TCRdb re-called the 5' RACE reads; every CDR3 protein appears as one record, without DNA. The table for this sample gives under 75,000 distinct CDR3 sequences. Sample: naive CXCR3- CD8+ T cells from blood. The receptors stem from a human donor in good health. Some clones in this sample may be carry-over from other donors' samples. Both conserved end residues are part of each CDR3. Each record gives: CDR3 length, V gene, J gene, CDR3 protein.

14,TRBV5-1,TRBJ2-2,CASQTSGNTGELFF
17,TRBV6-5,TRBJ2-3,CASSRGGTVPITDTQYF
15,TRBV6-5,TRBJ1-1,CASSSRTEVNTEAFF
16,TRBV6-2/TRBV6-3,TRBJ2-1,CASSYFETSSYNEQFF
11,TRBV7-9,TRBJ1-1,CASRSGTEAFF
12,TRBV29-1,TRBJ2-1,CSVDVQDYQQFF
18,TRBV6-2/TRBV6-3,TRBJ2-1,CASSYTTGTSVIHNEQFF
17,TRBV10-3,TRBJ1-5,CAISESLDSYSNQPQHF
15,TRBV28,TRBJ2-7,CASSFGSGINNEQFF
13,TRBV20-1,TRBJ1-5,CSARGPTNQPQHF
18,TRBV18,TRBJ1-3,CASSPPVGTSTSGNTIYF
14,TRBV20-1,TRBJ2-1,CSAPSSGGANEQFF
14,TRBV7-2,TRBJ2-5,CASSLARQQETQYF
15,TRBV7-9,TRBJ2-2,CASSSSGTNTGELFF
14,TRBV29-1,TRBJ2-3,CSVAGLESTDTQYF
13,TRBV4-1,TRBJ2-7,CASSQKRGYEQYF